This T cell receptor beta chain was sequenced in a study of cytomegalovirus exposure and HLA in healthy donors. General study findings and limits: Fewer N-insertions than the roughly 670-donor mean were reportedly shown by an Asian-associated ancestry cluster in a later analysis. Donors were assumed by presence/absence analyses to have roughly uniform sequencing depth. Altogether, more than 150 TCR beta chains were recorded as cytomegalovirus-associated. Several of the most significant clusters appeared, in a later analysis, to be linked to common viral pathogens.

Points on this clone: Its antigen is still unknown.

This CDR3 has 13 amino acids. Germline V gene lookup returns CDR1 MNHEY and CDR2 SMNVEV (reference sequence). Trimming at V came to 5 bases and at J to 5 bases, leaving 5 bases not matched to a gene. The PCR was carried out with 60 Vbeta primers and 13 Jbeta primers. Clones were read by immunoSEQ multiplex PCR, and TCRdb kept only the in-frame ones, dropping some. The sample contains 150,000 to 200,000 clones, 60% to 80% of which appear only once. The TCR originated in a man in his forties or fifties in good health and CMV-seropositive. The specimen sequenced was PBMCs. The V gene is TRBV27, the J gene TRBJ2-7; 8 nucleotides align to TRBD1. This chain's CDR3 is CASSRTGSHEQYF. In DNA form, the CDR3 reads TGTGCCAGCAGTCGGACAGGGTCCCACGAGCAGTACTTC.